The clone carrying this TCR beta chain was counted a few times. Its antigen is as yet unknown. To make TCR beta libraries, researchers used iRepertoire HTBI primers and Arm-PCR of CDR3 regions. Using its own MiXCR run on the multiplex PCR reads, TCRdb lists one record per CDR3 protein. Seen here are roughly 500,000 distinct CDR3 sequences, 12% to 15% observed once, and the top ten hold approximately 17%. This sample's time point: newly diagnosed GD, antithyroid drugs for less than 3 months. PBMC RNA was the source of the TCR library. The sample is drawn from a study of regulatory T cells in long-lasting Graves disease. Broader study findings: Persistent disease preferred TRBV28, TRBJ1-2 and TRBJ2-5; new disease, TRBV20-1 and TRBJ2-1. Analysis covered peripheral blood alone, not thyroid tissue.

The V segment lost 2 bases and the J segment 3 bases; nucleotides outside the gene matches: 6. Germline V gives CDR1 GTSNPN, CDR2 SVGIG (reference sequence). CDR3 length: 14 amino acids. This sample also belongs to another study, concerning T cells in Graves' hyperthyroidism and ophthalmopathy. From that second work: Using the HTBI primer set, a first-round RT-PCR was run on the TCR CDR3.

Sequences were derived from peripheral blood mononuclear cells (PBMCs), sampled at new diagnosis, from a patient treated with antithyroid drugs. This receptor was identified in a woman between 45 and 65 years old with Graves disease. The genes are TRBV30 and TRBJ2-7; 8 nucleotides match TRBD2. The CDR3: CAWSIGGGGYEQYF. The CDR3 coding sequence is TGTGCCTGGAGTATCGGGGGGGGCGGCTACGAGCAGTACTTC.